The source of this T cell receptor beta chain is a study of cytomegalovirus exposure and HLA in healthy donors. The CDR3 covers 15 residues. In germline, CDR1 is SGHVS, CDR2 FQNEAQ. Trimming pared 3 bases from V and 5 bases from J, leaving 16 bases between. The PCR ran on 60 Vbeta and 13 Jbeta primers. TCRdb's copy holds only in-frame clones and misses some; the assay was immunoSEQ multiplex PCR. The data show about 130,000 clones, about 80% seen once. This receptor was obtained from a boy aged 2 to 9 in good health and CMV-seronegative. The chain is built from TRBV7-8 and TRBJ2-5, with D perhaps TRBD2 (5 bases). The material sequenced was PBMCs. CDR3 in DNA: TGTGCCAGCAGCTTGGGTGCTGGGAGTAGGGAGACCCAGTACTTC. Its protein is CASSLGAGSRETQYF.